These T cell receptor beta chains were read from a single sample in a study of T cell responses to AZD1222 COVID-19 vaccine. The method was immunoSEQ multiplex PCR; TCRdb's version includes in-frame clones alone and lacks a portion of them. The data hold some 99,000 clones, with 91% observed a single time. The starting material was peripheral blood, obtained on day 0 of AZD1222 vaccination. The receptor source for this set is an adult in good health. The CDR3 runs from the conserved cysteine through the conserved F or W. A D gene is named only where the DNA matches it firmly.

>TRBJ1-1|-|TRBV18
CASSPNLGTTEAFF
TGTGCCAGCTCACCTAACTTAGGAACCACTGAAGCTTTCTTT
>TRBJ2-1|-|TRBV5-6
CASSLGGGGYEQFF
TGTGCCAGCAGCTTGGGTGGAGGGGGCTATGAGCAGTTCTTC
>TRBJ1-3|-|TRBV18
CASSPASFSGNTIYF
TGTGCCAGCTCACCAGCCAGTTTCTCTGGAAACACCATATATTTT
>TRBJ2-7|TRBD1|TRBV18
CASSPGTANLEQYF
TGTGCCAGCTCACCAGGGACAGCGAACCTCGAGCAGTACTTC
>TRBJ1-2|-|TRBV7-9
CASSSQGIDYGYTF
TGTGCCAGCAGCTCCCAGGGGATCGACTATGGCTACACCTTC
>TRBJ2-7|-|TRBV6-6
CASSYSTGYEQYF
TGTGCCAGCAGTTACTCGACTGGCTACGAGCAGTACTTC
>TRBJ1-5|-|TRBV12-3/TRBV12-4
CASSRDPDQPQHF
TGTGCCAGCAGCCGGGACCCGGATCAGCCCCAGCATTTT
>TRBJ1-1|-|TRBV27
CASSHTDQGYTEAFF
TGTGCCAGCAGCCACACCGATCAGGGGTACACTGAAGCTTTCTTT
>TRBJ1-2|-|TRBV18
CASSPDGAVDYGYTF
TGTGCCAGCTCACCGGACGGGGCAGTTGACTATGGCTACACCTTC
>TRBJ1-2|-|TRBV18
CASSPLRPETVYGYTF
TGTGCCAGCTCCCCTCTCCGACCGGAGACAGTCTATGGCTACACCTTC
>TRBJ2-1|-|TRBV15
CATSRETGSYNEQFF
TGTGCCACCAGCAGAGAAACGGGGTCCTACAATGAGCAGTTCTTC
>TRBJ2-7|TRBD1|TRBV4-3
CASSQGTGDLYEQYF
TGCGCCAGCAGCCAAGGGACAGGGGATCTCTACGAGCAGTACTTC
>TRBJ2-1|-|TRBV20-1
CSASLGRRSYNEQFF
TGCAGTGCTAGTTTGGGCCGCCGATCTTACAATGAGCAGTTCTTC